This T cell receptor beta chain was observed in a study of memory CD4+ T cells and cytomegalovirus serostatus. About the study: This sample comes from healthy Belgian adults, several CMV seropositive, 24 seronegative.

This CDR3 is 13 amino acids long. The germline V and J ends were trimmed by 4 bases and 1 base, with 8 bases remaining between them. Looked up from germline, CDR1 is SGHRS and CDR2 is YFSETQ. Of note for this clone: This same CDR3 is encoded by further DNA sequences in the sample.

Per the authors' pipeline: After removing out-of-frame reads, over 2 million distinct TCRbeta sequences remained. Libraries were prepared by immunoSEQ multiplex PCR; TCRdb keeps only in-frame clonotypes and omits some of them. D and trimming come from the DNA, and the V and J calls and clone size come from that table. Here the sample spans about 75,000 clones, 75% to 85% being singletons. The sort gate was single viable CD3+CD4+CD8-CD45RO+ cells for memory CD4+ T cells. Serum IgG to CMV pp150, pp28, p38 and p52 defined serostatus. This receptor was identified in an adult in good health and CMV-seropositive. The sample was memory CD4+ T cells from blood. The chain is built from TRBV5-1 and TRBJ1-2, with D possibly TRBD1 on 5 matching bases. The CDR3 reads CASSPDINYGYTF. DNA of the CDR3: TGCGCCAGCAGCCCGGACATTAACTATGGCTACACCTTC.